Listed below are T cell receptor beta chains from one sample, sequenced in a study of response to subunit inactivated influenza vaccine. Each CDR3 protein is one row after TCRdb ran MiXCR on the RT-PCR reads. The sample lists under 850,000 distinct CDR3 sequences; around a sixth were seen once. This material consisted of PBMCs from blood, taken about 5 days after vaccination. These receptor sequences come from a man aged 50 to 60 who received an inactivated influenza vaccine. Both conserved end residues are part of each CDR3. The D gene is left open where the match is weak. A clone size is listed for some rows: how often the clone was seen (once, few, many), or a class if it is expanded.

v_call: TRBV6-1; clone_size: -; d_call: TRBD2; j_call: TRBJ2-5; cdr3_nt: TGTGCCAGCAGTATCGGGGCGGGAGGGTACCAAGAGACCCAGTACTTC; cdr3_aa: CASSIGAGGYQETQYF
v_call: TRBV10-3; clone_size: few; d_call: TRBD2; j_call: TRBJ2-2; cdr3_nt: TGTGCCATCATGGCGGGAGGTGGCGGGAACCTCGGGGAGCTGTTTTTT; cdr3_aa: CAIMAGGGGNLGELFF
v_call: TRBV5-1; clone_size: -; d_call: -; j_call: TRBJ2-7; cdr3_nt: TGCGCCAGCAGCGGACCGGGACGAAGCTCCTACGAGCAGTACTTC; cdr3_aa: CASSGPGRSSYEQYF
v_call: TRBV5-1; clone_size: -; d_call: -; j_call: TRBJ1-4; cdr3_nt: TGCGCCAGCAGCTTGGGGGATTCAACTAATGAAAAACTGTTTTTT; cdr3_aa: CASSLGDSTNEKLFF
v_call: TRBV5-1; clone_size: few; d_call: TRBD1; j_call: TRBJ2-2; cdr3_nt: TGCGCCAGCAGCTGGGGACAGGGCGCCGGGGAGCTGTTTTTT; cdr3_aa: CASSWGQGAGELFF
v_call: TRBV10-3; clone_size: few; d_call: TRBD2; j_call: TRBJ2-4; cdr3_nt: TGTGCCATCAGTGCCCCCGGGACTAAAATAACAAACATTAGGGAGTACTTC; cdr3_aa: CAISAPGTKITNIREYF
v_call: TRBV29-1; clone_size: few; d_call: -; j_call: TRBJ1-4; cdr3_nt: TGCAGCGTTTCCGGGGGAGGAACTAATGAAAAACTGTTTTTT; cdr3_aa: CSVSGGGTNEKLFF
v_call: TRBV5-1; clone_size: -; d_call: TRBD1; j_call: TRBJ2-7; cdr3_nt: TGCGCCAGCAGCAACCGGGACAGGGGCCCTAACGAGCAGTACTTC; cdr3_aa: CASSNRDRGPNEQYF
v_call: TRBV12-3/TRBV12-4; clone_size: -; d_call: TRBD2; j_call: TRBJ2-1; cdr3_nt: TGTGCCAGCAGCCTTATCAGACTAGCGGGGGGGAATGAGCAGTTCTTC; cdr3_aa: CASSLIRLAGGNEQFF
v_call: TRBV7-9; clone_size: -; d_call: TRBD2; j_call: TRBJ2-1; cdr3_nt: TGTGCCAGCAGCGGACTAGCGGGGGCCCTGAATGAGCAGTTCTTC; cdr3_aa: CASSGLAGALNEQFF
v_call: TRBV20-1; clone_size: -; d_call: -; j_call: TRBJ2-6; cdr3_nt: TGCAGTGCCACGAGGGTCTCTGGGGCCAACGTCCTGACTTTC; cdr3_aa: CSATRVSGANVLTF
v_call: TRBV5-1; clone_size: -; d_call: TRBD1; j_call: TRBJ2-1; cdr3_nt: TGCGCCAGCAGCTCACGACAGGGTGGCTACAATGAGCAGTTCTTC; cdr3_aa: CASSSRQGGYNEQFF
v_call: TRBV12-3/TRBV12-4; clone_size: many; d_call: TRBD1; j_call: TRBJ2-1; cdr3_nt: TGTGCCAGCAGCCCTCCGGGACAGGGTATTGAGCAGTTCTTC; cdr3_aa: CASSPPGQGIEQFF
v_call: TRBV18; clone_size: -; d_call: TRBD1; j_call: TRBJ1-1; cdr3_nt: TGTGCCAGCTCACTCGTTCCCTCGGGACAGGGGACTACTGAAGCTTTCTTT; cdr3_aa: CASSLVPSGQGTTEAFF
v_call: TRBV20-1; clone_size: -; d_call: -; j_call: TRBJ2-5; cdr3_nt: TGCAGTGCTACTAGACAGACGGGCCAAGAGACCCAGTACTTC; cdr3_aa: CSATRQTGQETQYF
v_call: TRBV9; clone_size: -; d_call: TRBD1; j_call: TRBJ1-4; cdr3_nt: TGTGCCAGCAGCCCCCGACGACAGGGGGATAATGAAAAACTGTTTTTT; cdr3_aa: CASSPRRQGDNEKLFF
v_call: TRBV11-1; clone_size: -; d_call: TRBD2; j_call: TRBJ2-7; cdr3_nt: TGTGCCAGCAGTCAAGGACTAGCGCAATACTACGAGCAGTACTTC; cdr3_aa: CASSQGLAQYYEQYF
v_call: TRBV27; clone_size: -; d_call: -; j_call: TRBJ2-4; cdr3_nt: TGTGCCAGCAGTTCCGGTTTACTAGCCAAAAACATTCAGTACTTC; cdr3_aa: CASSSGLLAKNIQYF
v_call: TRBV28; clone_size: -; d_call: -; j_call: TRBJ2-1; cdr3_nt: TGTGCCAGCAGTTTATGGGGCAGGGACTACAATGAGCAGTTCTTC; cdr3_aa: CASSLWGRDYNEQFF
v_call: TRBV12-3/TRBV12-4; clone_size: -; d_call: TRBD2; j_call: TRBJ2-7; cdr3_nt: TGTGCCGGCAGCCCTAGCGGGGGGTCCTACGAGCAGTACTTC; cdr3_aa: CAGSPSGGSYEQYF
v_call: TRBV20-1; clone_size: few; d_call: -; j_call: TRBJ1-5; cdr3_nt: TGCAGTGCTAACGGACTCAATCAGCCCCAGCATTTT; cdr3_aa: CSANGLNQPQHF
v_call: TRBV7-2; clone_size: -; d_call: -; j_call: TRBJ2-2; cdr3_nt: TGTGCCAGCAGCTCCCGGGCAAACACCGGGGAGCTGTTTTTT; cdr3_aa: CASSSRANTGELFF
v_call: TRBV20-1; clone_size: few; d_call: TRBD1; j_call: TRBJ2-7; cdr3_nt: TGCAGTGCTTGGGACAGGGGGGGCTACGAGCAGTACTTC; cdr3_aa: CSAWDRGGYEQYF
v_call: TRBV4-1; clone_size: -; d_call: -; j_call: TRBJ2-3; cdr3_nt: TGCGCCAGCAGCCAAGTTCTCTACACAGATACGCAGTATTTT; cdr3_aa: CASSQVLYTDTQYF
v_call: TRBV19; clone_size: -; d_call: TRBD1; j_call: TRBJ2-2; cdr3_nt: TGTGCCAGCCGGTCAACCTGGGACAGAGGTATGAACACCGGGGAGCTGTTTTTT; cdr3_aa: CASRSTWDRGMNTGELFF
v_call: TRBV7-9; clone_size: many; d_call: -; j_call: TRBJ2-7; cdr3_nt: TGTGCCAGCAGCTTAGGGGTGAGGCCGGAACCGTACTTC; cdr3_aa: CASSLGVRPEPYF
v_call: TRBV4-2; clone_size: many; d_call: -; j_call: TRBJ2-1; cdr3_nt: TGTGCCAGCAGCCAAATAGACAAGGACAATGAGCAGTTCTTC; cdr3_aa: CASSQIDKDNEQFF
v_call: TRBV29-1; clone_size: few; d_call: -; j_call: TRBJ2-7; cdr3_nt: TGCAGCGTTGAAGATGGGGACGGATACTCCTACGAGCAGTACTTC; cdr3_aa: CSVEDGDGYSYEQYF
v_call: TRBV7-9; clone_size: few; d_call: TRBD2; j_call: TRBJ2-2; cdr3_nt: TGTGCCAGCAGCCCCAACCGACTAGCGGGTACAACCGGGGAGCTGTTTTTT; cdr3_aa: CASSPNRLAGTTGELFF
v_call: TRBV6-5; clone_size: few; d_call: TRBD2; j_call: TRBJ2-7; cdr3_nt: TGTGCCAGCAGTTATTCAGCGGGGGTCCCCTCCTACGAGCAGTACTTC; cdr3_aa: CASSYSAGVPSYEQYF
v_call: TRBV10-3; clone_size: -; d_call: -; j_call: TRBJ2-7; cdr3_nt: TGTGCCATCGGGGCATCCCTGGAGCAGTACTTC; cdr3_aa: CAIGASLEQYF
v_call: TRBV5-1; clone_size: -; d_call: -; j_call: TRBJ2-1; cdr3_nt: TGCGCCTCTGCATCCGGGGCATACAATGAGCAGTTCTTC; cdr3_aa: CASASGAYNEQFF
v_call: TRBV11-2; clone_size: few; d_call: -; j_call: TRBJ2-2; cdr3_nt: TGTGCCAGCAGCTTCTACGGAGGGGTTACCGGGGAGCTGTTTTTT; cdr3_aa: CASSFYGGVTGELFF
v_call: TRBV14; clone_size: once; d_call: -; j_call: TRBJ2-1; cdr3_nt: TGTGCCAGCAGCCAAGGAGGAAGTGTCTACAATGAGCAGTTCTTC; cdr3_aa: CASSQGGSVYNEQFF
v_call: TRBV6-2/TRBV6-3; clone_size: many; d_call: TRBD1; j_call: TRBJ1-5; cdr3_nt: TGTGCCAGCAGCGCAGGGGGCTATCAGCCCCAGCATTTT; cdr3_aa: CASSAGGYQPQHF
v_call: TRBV5-6; clone_size: -; d_call: -; j_call: TRBJ1-2; cdr3_nt: TGTGCCAGCAGCTTGTTTTTGGGGGGCTACACCTTC; cdr3_aa: CASSLFLGGYTF
v_call: TRBV24-1; clone_size: -; d_call: TRBD1; j_call: TRBJ2-5; cdr3_nt: TGTGCCACCAGTGATTCCAGGGACAGGGGCCACCAAGAGACCCAGTACTTC; cdr3_aa: CATSDSRDRGHQETQYF
v_call: TRBV5-5; clone_size: many; d_call: TRBD2; j_call: TRBJ2-7; cdr3_nt: TGTGCCAGCAGCTTGGGACTAGCGGACTCCTACGAGCAGTACTTC; cdr3_aa: CASSLGLADSYEQYF
v_call: TRBV28; clone_size: -; d_call: TRBD2; j_call: TRBJ2-1; cdr3_nt: TGTGCCAGCAGGCTAGCGGGACCCTCCTACAATGAGCAGTTCTTC; cdr3_aa: CASRLAGPSYNEQFF
v_call: TRBV3-1; clone_size: -; d_call: -; j_call: TRBJ2-7; cdr3_nt: TGTGCCAGCAGCCCCCCTGTTTCCTACGAGCAGTACTTC; cdr3_aa: CASSPPVSYEQYF
v_call: TRBV12-3/TRBV12-4; clone_size: -; d_call: TRBD1; j_call: TRBJ1-1; cdr3_nt: TGTGCCAGCATTCAGGGGGTGTTGAACGCTGAAGCTTTCTTT; cdr3_aa: CASIQGVLNAEAFF
v_call: TRBV7-8; clone_size: -; d_call: -; j_call: TRBJ2-5; cdr3_nt: TGTGCCAGCAGCTTACGGCCCTCCCGAGAGACCCAGTACTTC; cdr3_aa: CASSLRPSRETQYF
v_call: TRBV20-1; clone_size: many; d_call: TRBD1; j_call: TRBJ2-1; cdr3_nt: TGCAGTGCCCGGGACAGTTATGAGCAGTTCTTC; cdr3_aa: CSARDSYEQFF
v_call: TRBV3-1; clone_size: many; d_call: TRBD1; j_call: TRBJ1-6; cdr3_nt: TGTGCCAGCAGCGGCCGACAGGGGTCCAATTCACCCCTCCACTTT; cdr3_aa: CASSGRQGSNSPLHF
v_call: TRBV20-1; clone_size: -; d_call: -; j_call: TRBJ1-1; cdr3_nt: TGCAGTGCTCCTCTCAACCGGAACACTGAAGCTTTCTTT; cdr3_aa: CSAPLNRNTEAFF
v_call: TRBV29-1; clone_size: -; d_call: -; j_call: TRBJ1-1; cdr3_nt: TGCAGCGTTGAAGATCCCCTAACCGGCGCTGAAGCTTTCTTT; cdr3_aa: CSVEDPLTGAEAFF
v_call: TRBV12-3/TRBV12-4; clone_size: -; d_call: -; j_call: TRBJ2-1; cdr3_nt: TGTGCCAGCAGAACGGGACCCCACTCCTACAATGAGCAGTTCTTC; cdr3_aa: CASRTGPHSYNEQFF
v_call: TRBV12-3/TRBV12-4; clone_size: many; d_call: TRBD1; j_call: TRBJ1-6; cdr3_nt: TGTGCCAGCAGCAGACAGGGCCTGAATTCACCCCTCCACTTT; cdr3_aa: CASSRQGLNSPLHF
v_call: TRBV27; clone_size: few; d_call: TRBD2; j_call: TRBJ2-7; cdr3_nt: TGTGCCAGCAGTTTAAATCCTAGCGGGGGAACCTACGAGCAGTACTTC; cdr3_aa: CASSLNPSGGTYEQYF
v_call: TRBV29-1; clone_size: -; d_call: TRBD2; j_call: TRBJ2-7; cdr3_nt: TGCAGCGTTGACGGCGGGGGAGGCTTTGAGCAGTACTTC; cdr3_aa: CSVDGGGGFEQYF
v_call: TRBV5-5; clone_size: -; d_call: TRBD1; j_call: TRBJ1-3; cdr3_nt: TGTGCCAGCAGCTTAGGACAGGGCGTAAACACCATATATTTT; cdr3_aa: CASSLGQGVNTIYF
v_call: TRBV6-5; clone_size: once; d_call: -; j_call: TRBJ2-7; cdr3_nt: TGTGCCAGCAGTTACTCCCCGGCGAGCTACGAGCAGTACTTC; cdr3_aa: CASSYSPASYEQYF
v_call: TRBV5-1; clone_size: few; d_call: -; j_call: TRBJ1-1; cdr3_nt: TGCGCCAGCAGCTTGGAAGCAGGGAGCACTGAAGCTTTCTTT; cdr3_aa: CASSLEAGSTEAFF